This T cell receptor beta chain stems from a study of cytomegalovirus exposure and HLA in healthy donors. Findings and limits, study-wide: Donors were assumed by presence/absence analyses to have roughly uniform sequencing depth. The authors listed 150 or so TCR beta chains as cytomegalovirus-associated. A cluster of highly shared sequence variants was likely a sequencing artifact. The study had only CMV serostatus as immune exposure information.

Details on this clone: The antigen remains undetermined.

Primers: 60 Vbeta forward and 13 Jbeta reverse. Here immunoSEQ multiplex PCR was the method, and the copy in TCRdb shows in-frame clones only, minus some. The sample shows approximately 120,000 clones, 75% to 80% of them seen only once. The clonotype originates from a man aged 40-49 years in good health and CMV-seronegative. Source material: PBMCs.

For the CDR3, the DNA is TGTGCCAGCAGTCCCCTACCCCCAGACAGGTTACACTATGGCTACACCTTC. Its translation: CASSPLPPDRLHYGYTF. This chain joins TRBV27 and TRBJ1-2, with D possibly TRBD1 on 6 matching bases. Trimming stripped 5 bases from V and 3 bases from J, with 22 bases between. The CDR3 runs 17 residues. Germline V gene lookup returns CDR1 MNHEY and CDR2 SMNVEV (reference sequence).